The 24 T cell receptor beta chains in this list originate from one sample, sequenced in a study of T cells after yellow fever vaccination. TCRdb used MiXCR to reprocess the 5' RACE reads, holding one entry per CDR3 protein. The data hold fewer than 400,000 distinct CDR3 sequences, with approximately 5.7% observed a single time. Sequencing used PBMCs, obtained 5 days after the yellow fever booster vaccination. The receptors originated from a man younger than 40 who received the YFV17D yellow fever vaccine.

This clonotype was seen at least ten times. The CDR3 region is CASSGPVRDEQYF. In DNA, the CDR3 is TGTGCCAGTAGCGGGCCAGTTCGGGACGAGCAGTACTTC. The J gene is TRBJ2-7, the V gene TRBV19; D not certain. With 6 bases removed from V and 5 bases from J, the gap between germline ends came to 14 bases. Germline CDR1 is LNHDA and CDR2 is SQIVND (reference sequence). This CDR3 comprises 13 residues.

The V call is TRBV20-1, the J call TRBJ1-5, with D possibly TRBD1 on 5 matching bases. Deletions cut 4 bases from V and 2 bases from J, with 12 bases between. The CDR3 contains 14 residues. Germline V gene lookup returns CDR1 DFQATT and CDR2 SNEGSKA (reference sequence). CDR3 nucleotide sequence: TGCAGTGCTATAGGGGAGATTGGCAATCAGCCCCAGCATTTT. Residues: CSAIGEIGNQPQHF.

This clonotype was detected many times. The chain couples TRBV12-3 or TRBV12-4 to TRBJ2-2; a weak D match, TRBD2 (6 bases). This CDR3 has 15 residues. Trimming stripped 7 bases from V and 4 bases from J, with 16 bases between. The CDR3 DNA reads TGTGCCAGCATGATGGGGGGAGCAGGCACCGGGGAGCTGTTTTTT. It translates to CASMMGGAGTGELFF.

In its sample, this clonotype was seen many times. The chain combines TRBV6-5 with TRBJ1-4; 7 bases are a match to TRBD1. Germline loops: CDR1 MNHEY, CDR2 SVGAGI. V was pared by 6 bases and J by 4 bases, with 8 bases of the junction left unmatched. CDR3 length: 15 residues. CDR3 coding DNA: TGTGCCAGCAGATACGGGGGACAGCTTAATGAAAAACTGTTTTTT. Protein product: CASRYGGQLNEKLFF.

The CDR3: CSASFGQSTMEQYF. The CDR3 coding sequence is TGCAGTGCTAGCTTCGGACAGTCCACGATGGAGCAGTACTTC. This rearrangement joins TRBV20-1 to TRBJ2-7; a possible D gene is TRBD1 (6 bases). Trimming removed 3 bases from V and 7 bases from J, with 19 bases in between. In germline, CDR1 is DFQATT, CDR2 SNEGSKA (reference sequence). This CDR3 has 14 residues.

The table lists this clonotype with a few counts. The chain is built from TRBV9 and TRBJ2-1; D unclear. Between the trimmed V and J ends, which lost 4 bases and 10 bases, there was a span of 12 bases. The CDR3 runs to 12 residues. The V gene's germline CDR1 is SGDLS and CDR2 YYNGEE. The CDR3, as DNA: TGTGCCAGCAGCCCTCACACCGGGGAGCAGTTCTTC. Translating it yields CASSPHTGEQFF.

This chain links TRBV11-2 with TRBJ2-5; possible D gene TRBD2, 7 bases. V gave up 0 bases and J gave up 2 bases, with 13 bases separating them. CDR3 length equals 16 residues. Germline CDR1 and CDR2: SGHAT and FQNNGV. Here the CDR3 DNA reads TGTGCCAGCAGCTTAGATCGGCGGGGGCCACAAGAGACCCAGTACTTC. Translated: CASSLDRRGPQETQYF. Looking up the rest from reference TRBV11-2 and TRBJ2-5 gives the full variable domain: EAGVAQSPRYKIIEKRQSVAFWCNPISGHATLYWYQQILGQGPKLLIQFQNNGVVDDSQLPKDRFSAERLKGVDSTLKIQPAKLEDSAVYLCASSLDRRGPQETQYFGPGTRLLVL.

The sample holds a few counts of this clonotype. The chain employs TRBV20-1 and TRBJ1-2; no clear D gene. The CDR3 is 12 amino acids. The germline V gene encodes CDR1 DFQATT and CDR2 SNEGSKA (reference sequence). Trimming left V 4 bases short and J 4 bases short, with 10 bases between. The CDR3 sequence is CSATPGIYGYTF. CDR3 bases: TGCAGTGCTACCCCGGGGATCTATGGCTACACCTTC.

CDR3 residues: CASSLGGASVSYNEQFF. CDR3 DNA sequence: TGTGCCAGCAGCTTGGGGGGGGCGTCGGTCTCCTACAATGAGCAGTTCTTC. The chain links TRBV7-3 to TRBJ2-1; D is possibly TRBD2 (7 bases). The CDR3 sequence is 17 residues long. V was trimmed by 3 bases and J by 0 bases, leaving 15 bases between them. Per the germline V gene, CDR1 is SGHTA and CDR2 is FQGTGA.

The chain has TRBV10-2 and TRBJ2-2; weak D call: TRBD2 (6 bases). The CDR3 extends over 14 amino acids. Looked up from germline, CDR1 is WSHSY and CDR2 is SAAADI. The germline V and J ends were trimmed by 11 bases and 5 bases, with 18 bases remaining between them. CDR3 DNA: TGCGCCGTCCAGGACTATAGCCCGACCGGGGAGCTGTTTTTT. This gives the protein CAVQDYSPTGELFF.

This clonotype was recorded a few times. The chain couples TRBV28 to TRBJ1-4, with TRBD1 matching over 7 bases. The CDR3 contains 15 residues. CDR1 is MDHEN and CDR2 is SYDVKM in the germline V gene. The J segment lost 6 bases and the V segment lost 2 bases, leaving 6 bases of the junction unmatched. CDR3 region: CASSLDRAVDEKLFF. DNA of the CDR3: TGTGCCAGCAGTTTAGACAGGGCGGTCGATGAAAAACTGTTTTTT.

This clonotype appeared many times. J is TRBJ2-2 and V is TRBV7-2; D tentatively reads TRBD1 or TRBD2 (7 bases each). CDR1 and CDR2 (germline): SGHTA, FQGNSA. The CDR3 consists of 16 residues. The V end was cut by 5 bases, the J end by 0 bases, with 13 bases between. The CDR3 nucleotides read TGTGCCAGCAGCCCGCAGGGGGGGGCGAACACCGGGGAGCTGTTTTTT. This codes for CASSPQGGANTGELFF.

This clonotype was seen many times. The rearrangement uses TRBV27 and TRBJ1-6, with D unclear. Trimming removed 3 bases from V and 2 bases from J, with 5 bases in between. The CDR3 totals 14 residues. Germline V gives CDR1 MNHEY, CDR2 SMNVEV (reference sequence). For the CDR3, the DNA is TGTGCCAGCAGTTTTGCAACCTATAATTCACCCCTCCACTTT. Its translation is CASSFATYNSPLHF.

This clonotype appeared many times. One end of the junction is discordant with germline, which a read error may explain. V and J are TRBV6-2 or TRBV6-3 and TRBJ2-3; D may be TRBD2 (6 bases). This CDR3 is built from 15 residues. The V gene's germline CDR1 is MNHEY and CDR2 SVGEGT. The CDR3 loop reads CATSGGIHRRDTQYF. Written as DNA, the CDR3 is TGTGCCACCAGTGGGGGGATTCATCGGCGAGATACGCAGTATTTT.

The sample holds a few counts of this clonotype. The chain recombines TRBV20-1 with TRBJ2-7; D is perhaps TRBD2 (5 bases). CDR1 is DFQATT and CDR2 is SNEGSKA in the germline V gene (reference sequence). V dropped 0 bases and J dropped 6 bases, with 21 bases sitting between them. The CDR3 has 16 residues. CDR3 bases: TGCAGTGCTAGAGATGCGGCTAGCTCCCGTGGTGGCGAGCAGTACTTC. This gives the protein CSARDAASSRGGEQYF.

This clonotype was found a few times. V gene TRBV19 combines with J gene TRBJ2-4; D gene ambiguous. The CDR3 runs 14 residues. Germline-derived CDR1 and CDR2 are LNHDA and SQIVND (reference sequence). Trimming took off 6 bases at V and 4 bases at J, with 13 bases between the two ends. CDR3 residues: CASRTLGPKNIQYF. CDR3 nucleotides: TGTGCCAGTAGGACCCTCGGGCCGAAAAACATTCAGTACTTC.

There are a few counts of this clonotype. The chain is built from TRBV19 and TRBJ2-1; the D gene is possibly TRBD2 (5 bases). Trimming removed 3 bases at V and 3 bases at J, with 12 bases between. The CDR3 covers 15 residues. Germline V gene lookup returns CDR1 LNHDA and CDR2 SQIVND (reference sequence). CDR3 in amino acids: CASSIRLANYNEQFF. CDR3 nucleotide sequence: TGTGCCAGTAGTATTCGTCTAGCCAACTACAATGAGCAGTTCTTC.

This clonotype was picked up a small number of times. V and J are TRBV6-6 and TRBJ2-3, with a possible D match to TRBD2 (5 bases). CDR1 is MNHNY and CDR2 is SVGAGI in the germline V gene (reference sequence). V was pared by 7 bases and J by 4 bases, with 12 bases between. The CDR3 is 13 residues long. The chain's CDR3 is CASNRLTSDTQYF. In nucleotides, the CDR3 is TGTGCCAGCAACCGACTAACCTCAGATACGCAGTATTTT.

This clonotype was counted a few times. The CDR3 loop is CASSRTIRGADTQYF. The CDR3 coding sequence is TGTGCCAGCAGCCGGACAATAAGGGGGGCAGATACGCAGTATTTT. The V and J genes are TRBV5-6 and TRBJ2-3; possibly TRBD1 or TRBD2 for D (6 bases each). The CDR3 runs to 15 residues. Per the germline V gene, CDR1 is SGHDT and CDR2 is YYEEEE. Trimming shortened V by 4 bases and J by 4 bases, and 16 bases separated the two germline ends.

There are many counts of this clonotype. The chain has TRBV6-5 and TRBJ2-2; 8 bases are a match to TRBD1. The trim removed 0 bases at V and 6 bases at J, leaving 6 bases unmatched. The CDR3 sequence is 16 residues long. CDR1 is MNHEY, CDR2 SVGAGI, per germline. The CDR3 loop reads CASSYSGRGRSGELFF. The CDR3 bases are TGTGCCAGCAGTTACTCTGGCAGGGGGCGGTCCGGGGAGCTGTTTTTT.

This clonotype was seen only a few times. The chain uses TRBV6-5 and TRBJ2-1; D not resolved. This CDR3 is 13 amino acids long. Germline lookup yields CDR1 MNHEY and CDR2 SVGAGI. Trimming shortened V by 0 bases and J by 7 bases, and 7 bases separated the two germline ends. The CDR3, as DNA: TGTGCCAGCAGTTACTCGTTAGGAAATGAGCAGTTCTTC. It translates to CASSYSLGNEQFF.

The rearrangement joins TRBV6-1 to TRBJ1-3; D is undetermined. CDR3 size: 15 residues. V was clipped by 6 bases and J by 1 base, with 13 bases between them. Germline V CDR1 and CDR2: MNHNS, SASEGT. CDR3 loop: CASSATSLSGNTIYF. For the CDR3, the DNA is TGTGCCAGCAGCGCGACGTCCCTTTCTGGAAACACCATATATTTT.

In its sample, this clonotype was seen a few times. Here the CDR3 DNA reads TGTGCCAGCGGCAAGCGGGAGGGGAGCACAGATACGCAGTATTTT. Its translation is CASGKREGSTDTQYF. This sequence joins TRBV25-1 and TRBJ2-3; the match to TRBD2 covers 10 bases. The CDR3 runs to 15 residues. J lost 0 bases, V lost 8 bases, and 5 bases had no gene match. Per the germline V gene, CDR1 is MGHDK and CDR2 is SYGVNS.

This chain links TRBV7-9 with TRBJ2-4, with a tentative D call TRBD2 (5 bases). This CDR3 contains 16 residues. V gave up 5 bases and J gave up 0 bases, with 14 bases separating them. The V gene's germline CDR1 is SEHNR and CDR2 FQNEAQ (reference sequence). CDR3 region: CASSPPSGIAKNIQYF. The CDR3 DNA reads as TGTGCCAGCAGCCCCCCTTCGGGGATAGCCAAAAACATTCAGTACTTC.